The clone carrying this T cell receptor (beta chain) was detected only a few times. Antigen: not known. This CDR3 comprises 13 residues. The V and J ends lost 5 bases and 6 bases respectively, with 10 bases between them. Germline V gene data show CDR1 as SGHTA and CDR2 as FQGNSA. The time point here: pretreatment peripheral blood. This specimen belongs to a study of PD-L1 blockade in urothelial cancer. On the study more broadly: Patients took up atezolizumab in 2014 at 1,200 mg intravenously every 3 weeks. T cells numbered a median of around 140,000 in the blood samples. Study conclusions and caveats: Pretreatment peripheral blood TCR clonality that fell below the median predicted better survival among the patients studied. Larger 3-week expansion of tumor-associated blood clones was seen in durable-benefit patients.

The table came from immunoSEQ multiplex PCR; TCRdb's copy has only in-frame clones and leaves some out. The table has about 130,000 clones, roughly 80% seen once. The V and J genes are TRBV7-2 and TRBJ2-2; tentatively, D is TRBD2 (6 bases). Sequences were derived from PBMCs, sampled around atezolizumab (anti-PD-L1) treatment. The clonotype was recovered from a man aged 50-59 years with urothelial cancer. CDR3 sequence (DNA): TGTGCCAGCAGCCGTAGGAGGGCCGGGGAGCTGTTTTTT. As protein: CASSRRRAGELFF.